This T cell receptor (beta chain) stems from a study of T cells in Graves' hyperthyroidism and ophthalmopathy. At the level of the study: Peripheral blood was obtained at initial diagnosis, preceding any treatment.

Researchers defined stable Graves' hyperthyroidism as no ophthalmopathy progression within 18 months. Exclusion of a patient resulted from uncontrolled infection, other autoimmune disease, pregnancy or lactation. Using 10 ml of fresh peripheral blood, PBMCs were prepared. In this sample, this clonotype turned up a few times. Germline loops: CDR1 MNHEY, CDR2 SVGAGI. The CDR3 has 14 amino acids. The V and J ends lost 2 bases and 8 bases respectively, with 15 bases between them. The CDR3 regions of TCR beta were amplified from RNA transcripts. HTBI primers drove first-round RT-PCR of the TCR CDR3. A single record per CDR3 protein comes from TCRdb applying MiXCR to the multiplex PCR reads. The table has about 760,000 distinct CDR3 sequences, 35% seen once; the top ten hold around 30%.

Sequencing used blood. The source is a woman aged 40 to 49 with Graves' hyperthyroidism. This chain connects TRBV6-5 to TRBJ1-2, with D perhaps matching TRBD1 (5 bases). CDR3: CASSYLGAQGGYTF. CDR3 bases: TGTGCCAGCAGTTACCTCGGGGCGCAAGGCGGCTACACCTTC.